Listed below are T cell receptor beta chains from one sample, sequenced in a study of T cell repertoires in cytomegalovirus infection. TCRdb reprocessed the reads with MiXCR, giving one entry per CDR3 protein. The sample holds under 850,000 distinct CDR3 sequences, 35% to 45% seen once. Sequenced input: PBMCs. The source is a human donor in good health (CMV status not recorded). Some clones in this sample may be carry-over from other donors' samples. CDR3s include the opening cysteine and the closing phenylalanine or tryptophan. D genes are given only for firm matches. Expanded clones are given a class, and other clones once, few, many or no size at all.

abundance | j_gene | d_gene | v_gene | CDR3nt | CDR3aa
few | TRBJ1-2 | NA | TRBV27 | TGTGCCAGCAGTCCCCTTTGGGGCGGCGGCTACACCTTC | CASSPLWGGGYTF
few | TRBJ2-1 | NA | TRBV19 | TGTGCCAGTAGTACGACAGACTACAATGAGCAGTTCTTC | CASSTTDYNEQFF
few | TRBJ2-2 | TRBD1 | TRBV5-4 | TGTGCCAGCAGCCCGAACCCCAGGGGGCAGAACACCGGGGAGCTGTTTTTT | CASSPNPRGQNTGELFF
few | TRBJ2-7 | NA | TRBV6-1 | TGTGCCACCCGGCCGGGGGGCAAGTACGAGCAGTACTTC | CATRPGGKYEQYF
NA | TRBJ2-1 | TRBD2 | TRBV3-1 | TGTGCCAGCAGTCGTGGGGGTAGCGGGGGGTTAAATGAGCAGTTCTTC | CASSRGGSGGLNEQFF
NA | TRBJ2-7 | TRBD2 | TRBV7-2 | TGTGCCAGCAGAATACTAGCGGGTGGGACCTACGAGCAGTACTTC | CASRILAGGTYEQYF
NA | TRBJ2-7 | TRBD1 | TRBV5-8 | TGTGCCGGTCGGGTCAAGGGGGCCTTCTACGAGCAGTACTTC | CAGRVKGAFYEQYF
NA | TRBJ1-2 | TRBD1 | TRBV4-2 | TGTGCCAGCAGCCAAGAACCTACAGGGGGCTGGAAGGGCTACACCTTC | CASSQEPTGGWKGYTF
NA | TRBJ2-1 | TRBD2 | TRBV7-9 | TGTGCCAGCAGCGTCCAGGCGGGAGCCCCCTACAATGTGCAGTTCTTC | CASSVQAGAPYNVQFF
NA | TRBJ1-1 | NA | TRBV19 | TGTGCCGGAAGACAGTCTGCGGGCACTGAAGCTTTCTTT | CAGRQSAGTEAFF
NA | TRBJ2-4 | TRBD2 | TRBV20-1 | TGCAGTGCTCCCAGCCCCCGGGGGGGCCTGAGCAAAAACATTCAGTACTTC | CSAPSPRGGLSKNIQYF
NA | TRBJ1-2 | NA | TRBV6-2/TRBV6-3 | TGTGCCAGCAAGGTATTCGGAGGCTATGGCTACACCTTC | CASKVFGGYGYTF
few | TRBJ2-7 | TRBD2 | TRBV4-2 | TGTGCCAGCAGCCAAGAACCCCTAGCGGGAGGGAACTCCTACGAGCAGTACTTC | CASSQEPLAGGNSYEQYF
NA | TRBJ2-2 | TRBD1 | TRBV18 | TGTGCCAGCTCACCCCGGGACAGGAACACCGGGGAGCTGTTTTTT | CASSPRDRNTGELFF
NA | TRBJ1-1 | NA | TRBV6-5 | TGTGCCAGCAGTTACAGGGGCGAGAACACTGAAGCTTTCTTT | CASSYRGENTEAFF
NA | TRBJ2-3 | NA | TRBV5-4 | TGTGCCAGCAGCTTGGCCGGGGGGCAAGCAGATACGCAGTATTTT | CASSLAGGQADTQYF
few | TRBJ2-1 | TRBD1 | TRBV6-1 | TGTGCCAGCACCTCCGGGACAGGGGTGGCAGTTTCGCAGTTCTTC | CASTSGTGVAVSQFF
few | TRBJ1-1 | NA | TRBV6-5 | TGTGCCAGCAGCAGGGACACCCGAGCTCATGAAGCTTTCTTT | CASSRDTRAHEAFF
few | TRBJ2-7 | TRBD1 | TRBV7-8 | TGTGCCAGCAGCTTAGCGCAGGGGGACTCCTACGAGCAGTACTTC | CASSLAQGDSYEQYF
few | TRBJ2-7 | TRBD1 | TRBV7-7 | TGTGCTAGCAGCCCCGACAGGGGTAACGAGCAGTACTTC | CASSPDRGNEQYF